This TCR beta chain was identified in a study of OX40 agonist ivuxolimab in advanced cancers. Study-level information: Three patients responded partially, comprising one with hepatocellular carcinoma and two with cutaneous melanoma.

The CDR3 runs 15 residues. Germline V gene sequence: CDR1 SGHAT, CDR2 FQNNGV. J was trimmed by 10 bases and V by 2 bases; bases with no gene match: 8. Study results and limitations: Partial responders at 0.1-3.0 mg/kg showed near-lowest clonal expansion.

As to this clone: As yet, its antigen is unknown.

Assay: immunoSEQ multiplex PCR; the TCRdb copy retains only in-frame clones and omits some. The sample lists about 160,000 clones, 85% to 95% occurring once. The TCR comes from an adult with an advanced solid tumor such as melanoma, head and neck, liver or kidney cancer. The source was CD4+ or CD8+ T cells sorted from blood, collected in a trial of the OX40 agonist ivuxolimab. V and J are TRBV11-2 and TRBJ2-1, with 10 bases lining up with TRBD2. CDR3 loop: CASSLKAGGREEQFF. The DNA of the CDR3 is TGTGCCAGCAGCTTAAAAGCGGGAGGGAGGGAGGAGCAGTTCTTC.